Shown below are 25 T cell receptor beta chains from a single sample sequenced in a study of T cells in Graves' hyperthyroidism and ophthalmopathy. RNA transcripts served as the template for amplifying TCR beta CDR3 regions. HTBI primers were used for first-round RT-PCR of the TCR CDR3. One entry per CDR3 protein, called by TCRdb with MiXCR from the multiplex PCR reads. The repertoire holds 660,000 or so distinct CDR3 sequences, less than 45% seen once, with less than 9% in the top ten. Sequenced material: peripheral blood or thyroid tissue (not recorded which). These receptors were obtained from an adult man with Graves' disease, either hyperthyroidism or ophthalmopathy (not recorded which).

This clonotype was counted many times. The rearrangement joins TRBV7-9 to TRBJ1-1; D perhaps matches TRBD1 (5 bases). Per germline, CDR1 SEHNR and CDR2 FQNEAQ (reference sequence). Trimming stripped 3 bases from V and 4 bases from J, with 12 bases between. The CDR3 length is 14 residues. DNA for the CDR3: TGTGCCAGCAGCTTGGCCAGGGACGGCACTGAAGCTTTCTTT. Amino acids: CASSLARDGTEAFF.

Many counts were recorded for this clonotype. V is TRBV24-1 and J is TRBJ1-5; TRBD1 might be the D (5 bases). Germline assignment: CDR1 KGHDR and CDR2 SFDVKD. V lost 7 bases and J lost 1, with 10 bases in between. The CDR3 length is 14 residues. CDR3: CATSSGQSNQPQHF. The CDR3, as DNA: TGTGCCACCAGCTCAGGGCAAAGCAATCAGCCCCAGCATTTT.

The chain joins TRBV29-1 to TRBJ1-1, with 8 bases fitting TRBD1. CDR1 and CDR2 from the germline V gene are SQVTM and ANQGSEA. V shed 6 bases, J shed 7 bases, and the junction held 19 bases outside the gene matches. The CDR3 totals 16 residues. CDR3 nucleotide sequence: TGCAGCGTGTTCCCGCTCTTACAGGGGGGAGAGGGTGAAGCTTTCTTT. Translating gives CSVFPLLQGGEGEAFF.

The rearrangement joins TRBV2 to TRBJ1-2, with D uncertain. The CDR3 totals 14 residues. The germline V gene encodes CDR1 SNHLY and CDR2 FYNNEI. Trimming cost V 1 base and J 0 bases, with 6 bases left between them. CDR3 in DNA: TGTGCCAGCAGTGAAGATCGCTCTAACTATGGCTACACCTTC. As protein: CASSEDRSNYGYTF.

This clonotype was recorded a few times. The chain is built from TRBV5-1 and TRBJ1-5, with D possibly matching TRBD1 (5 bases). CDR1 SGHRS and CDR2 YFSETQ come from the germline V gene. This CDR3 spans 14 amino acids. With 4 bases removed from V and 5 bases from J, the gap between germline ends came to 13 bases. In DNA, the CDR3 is TGCGCCAGCAGCCCGGGGGGTGCGGATCAGCCCCAGCATTTT. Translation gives CASSPGGADQPQHF. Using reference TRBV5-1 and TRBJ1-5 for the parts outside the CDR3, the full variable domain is KAGVTQTPRYLIKTRGQQVTLSCSPISGHRSVSWYQQTPGQGLQFLFEYFSETQRNKGNFPGRFSGRQFSNSRSEMNVSTLELGDSALYLCASSPGGADQPQHFGDGTRLSIL.

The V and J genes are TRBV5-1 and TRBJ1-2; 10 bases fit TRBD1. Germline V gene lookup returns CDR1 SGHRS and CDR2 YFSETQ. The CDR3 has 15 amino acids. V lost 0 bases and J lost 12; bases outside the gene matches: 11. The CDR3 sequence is CASSLAGTGVSGDTF. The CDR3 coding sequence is TGCGCCAGCAGCTTGGCCGGGACAGGGGTGTCGGGGGACACCTTC. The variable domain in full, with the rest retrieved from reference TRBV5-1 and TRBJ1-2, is KAGVTQTPRYLIKTRGQQVTLSCSPISGHRSVSWYQQTPGQGLQFLFEYFSETQRNKGNFPGRFSGRQFSNSRSEMNVSTLELGDSALYLCASSLAGTGVSGDTFGSGTRLTVV.

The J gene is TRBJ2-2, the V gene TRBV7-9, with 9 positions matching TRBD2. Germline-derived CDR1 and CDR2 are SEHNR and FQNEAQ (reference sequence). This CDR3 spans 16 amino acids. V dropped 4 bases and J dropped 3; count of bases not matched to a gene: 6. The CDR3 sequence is CASSSSGGRYTGELFF. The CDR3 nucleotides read TGTGCCAGCAGCTCCAGCGGGGGGCGATACACCGGGGAGCTGTTTTTT.

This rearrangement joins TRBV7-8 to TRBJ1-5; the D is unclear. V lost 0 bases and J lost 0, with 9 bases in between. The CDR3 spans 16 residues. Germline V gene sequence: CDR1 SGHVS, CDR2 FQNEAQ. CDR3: CASSLAVEDSNQPQHF. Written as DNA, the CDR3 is TGTGCCAGCAGCTTAGCGGTCGAGGATAGCAATCAGCCCCAGCATTTT.

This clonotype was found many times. This CDR3 reads CASSFVANTGELFF. CDR3 nucleotide sequence: TGTGCCAGCAGCTTCGTGGCGAACACCGGGGAGCTGTTTTTT. This chain links TRBV7-9 with TRBJ2-2; D is ambiguous. CDR3 length: 14 amino acids. CDR1 and CDR2 (germline): SEHNR, FQNEAQ (reference sequence). Deletions cut 3 bases from V and 0 bases from J, with 5 bases between.

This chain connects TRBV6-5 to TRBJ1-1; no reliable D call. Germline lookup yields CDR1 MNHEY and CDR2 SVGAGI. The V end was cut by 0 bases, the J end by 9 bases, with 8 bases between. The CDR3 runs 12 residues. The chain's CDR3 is CASSYSSEKAFF. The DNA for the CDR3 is TGTGCCAGCAGTTACTCGAGCGAGAAAGCTTTCTTT.

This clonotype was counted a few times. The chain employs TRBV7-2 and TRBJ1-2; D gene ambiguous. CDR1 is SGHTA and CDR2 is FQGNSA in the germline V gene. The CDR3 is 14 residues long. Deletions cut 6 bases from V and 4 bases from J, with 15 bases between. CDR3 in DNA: TGTGCCAGCAGTTTATCATCCAGTGCCTATGGCTACACCTTC. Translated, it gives CASSLSSSAYGYTF.

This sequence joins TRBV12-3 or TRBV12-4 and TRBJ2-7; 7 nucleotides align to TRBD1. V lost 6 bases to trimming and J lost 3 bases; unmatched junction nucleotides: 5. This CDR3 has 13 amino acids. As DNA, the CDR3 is TGTGCCAGCAGCCGAGGGGGCGGCTACGAGCAGTACTTC. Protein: CASSRGGGYEQYF.

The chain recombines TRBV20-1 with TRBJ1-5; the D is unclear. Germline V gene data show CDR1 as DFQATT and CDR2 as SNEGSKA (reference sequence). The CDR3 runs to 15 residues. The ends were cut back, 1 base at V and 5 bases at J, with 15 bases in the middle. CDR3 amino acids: CSARVPGRSDQPQHF. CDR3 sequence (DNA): TGCAGTGCTAGAGTGCCGGGTAGGTCGGATCAGCCCCAGCATTTT.

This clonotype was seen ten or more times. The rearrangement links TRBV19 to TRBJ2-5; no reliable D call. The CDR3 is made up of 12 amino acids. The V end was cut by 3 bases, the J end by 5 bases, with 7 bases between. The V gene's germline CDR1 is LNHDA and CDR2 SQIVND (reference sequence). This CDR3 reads CASSIGLETQYF. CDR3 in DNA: TGTGCCAGTAGTATCGGCTTGGAGACCCAGTACTTC.

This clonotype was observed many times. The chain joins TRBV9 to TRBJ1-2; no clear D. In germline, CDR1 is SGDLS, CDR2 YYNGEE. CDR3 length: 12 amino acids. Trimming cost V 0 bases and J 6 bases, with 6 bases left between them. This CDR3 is CASSVGLHGYTF. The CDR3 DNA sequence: TGTGCCAGCAGCGTAGGACTCCATGGCTACACCTTC.

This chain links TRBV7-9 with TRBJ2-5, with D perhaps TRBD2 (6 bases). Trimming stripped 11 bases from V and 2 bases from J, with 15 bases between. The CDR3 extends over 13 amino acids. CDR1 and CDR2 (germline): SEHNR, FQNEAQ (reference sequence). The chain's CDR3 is CAWRWRGQETQYF. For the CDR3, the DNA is TGTGCCTGGAGGTGGAGGGGTCAAGAGACCCAGTACTTC.

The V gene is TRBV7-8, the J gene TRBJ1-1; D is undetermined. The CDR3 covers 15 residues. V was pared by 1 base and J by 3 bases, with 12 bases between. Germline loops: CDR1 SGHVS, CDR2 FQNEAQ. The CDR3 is CASSLDFRWDTEAFF. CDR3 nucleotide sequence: TGTGCCAGCAGCTTAGATTTCAGGTGGGACACTGAAGCTTTCTTT.

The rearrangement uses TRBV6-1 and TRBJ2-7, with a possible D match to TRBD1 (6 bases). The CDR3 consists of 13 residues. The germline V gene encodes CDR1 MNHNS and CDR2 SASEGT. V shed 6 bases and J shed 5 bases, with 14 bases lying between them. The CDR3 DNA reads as TGTGCCAGCAGCCAGCACAGGGAGCACGAGCAGTACTTC. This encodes CASSQHREHEQYF.

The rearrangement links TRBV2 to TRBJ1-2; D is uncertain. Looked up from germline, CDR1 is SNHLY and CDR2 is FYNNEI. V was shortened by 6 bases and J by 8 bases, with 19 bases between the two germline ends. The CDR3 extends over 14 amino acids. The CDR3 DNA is TGTGCCAGCAGAACCCAGTACATTATCGAGGGCTACACCTTC. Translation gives CASRTQYIIEGYTF.

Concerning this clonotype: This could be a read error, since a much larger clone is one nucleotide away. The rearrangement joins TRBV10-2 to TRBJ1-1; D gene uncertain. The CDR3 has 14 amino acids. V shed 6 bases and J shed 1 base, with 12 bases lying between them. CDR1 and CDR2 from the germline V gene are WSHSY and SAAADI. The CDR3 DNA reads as TGCGCCAGCAGGGAGACATCTCGGAACACTGAAGCTTTCTTT. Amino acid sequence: CASRETSRNTEAFF.

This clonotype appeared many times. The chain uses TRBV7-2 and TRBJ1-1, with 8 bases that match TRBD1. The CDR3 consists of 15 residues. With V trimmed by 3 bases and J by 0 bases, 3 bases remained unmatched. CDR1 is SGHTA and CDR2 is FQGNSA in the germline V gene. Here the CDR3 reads CASSLDRAVNTEAFF. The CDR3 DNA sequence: TGTGCCAGCAGCTTGGACAGGGCGGTGAACACTGAAGCTTTCTTT.

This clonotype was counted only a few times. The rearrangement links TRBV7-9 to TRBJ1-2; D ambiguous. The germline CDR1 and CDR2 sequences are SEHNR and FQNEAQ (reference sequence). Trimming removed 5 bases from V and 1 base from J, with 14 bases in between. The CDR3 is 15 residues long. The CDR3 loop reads CASSPPGAGNYGYTF. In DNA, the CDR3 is TGTGCCAGCAGCCCCCCCGGCGCCGGTAACTATGGCTACACCTTC.

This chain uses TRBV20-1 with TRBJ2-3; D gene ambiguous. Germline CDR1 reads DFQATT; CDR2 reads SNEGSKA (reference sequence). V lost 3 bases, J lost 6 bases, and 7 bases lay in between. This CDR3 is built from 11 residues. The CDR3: CSARITDTQYF. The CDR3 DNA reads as TGCAGTGCTAGGATCACCGATACGCAGTATTTT.

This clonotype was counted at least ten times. Here the CDR3 reads CSVERTGTGAEAFF. Here the CDR3 DNA reads TGCAGCGTTGAAAGGACGGGGACAGGGGCTGAAGCTTTCTTT. The genes are TRBV29-1 and TRBJ1-1; 10 nucleotides match TRBD1. CDR3 length: 14 amino acids. Germline V gene lookup returns CDR1 SQVTM and CDR2 ANQGSEA. V was clipped by 2 bases and J by 6 bases; unmatched bases: 6.

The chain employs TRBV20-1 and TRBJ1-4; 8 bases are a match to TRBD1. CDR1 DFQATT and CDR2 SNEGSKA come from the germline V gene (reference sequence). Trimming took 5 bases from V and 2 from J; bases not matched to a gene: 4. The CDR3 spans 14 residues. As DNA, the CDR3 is TGCAGTGCTGTCCGACAGGGGACTAATGAAAAACTGTTTTTT. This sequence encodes CSAVRQGTNEKLFF.